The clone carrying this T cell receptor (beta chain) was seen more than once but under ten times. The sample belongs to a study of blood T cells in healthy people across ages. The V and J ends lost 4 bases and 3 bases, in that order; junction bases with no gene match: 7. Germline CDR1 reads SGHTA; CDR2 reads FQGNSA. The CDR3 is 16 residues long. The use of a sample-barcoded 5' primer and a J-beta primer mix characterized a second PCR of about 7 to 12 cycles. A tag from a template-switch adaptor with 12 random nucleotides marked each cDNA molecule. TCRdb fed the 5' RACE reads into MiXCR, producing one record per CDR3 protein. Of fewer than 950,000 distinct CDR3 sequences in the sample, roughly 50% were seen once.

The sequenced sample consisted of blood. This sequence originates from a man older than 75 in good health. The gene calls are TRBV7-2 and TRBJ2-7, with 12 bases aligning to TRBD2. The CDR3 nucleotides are TGTGCCAGCAGCTCGCGGACTAGCGGGACTTACTACGAGCAGTACTTC. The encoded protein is CASSSRTSGTYYEQYF.